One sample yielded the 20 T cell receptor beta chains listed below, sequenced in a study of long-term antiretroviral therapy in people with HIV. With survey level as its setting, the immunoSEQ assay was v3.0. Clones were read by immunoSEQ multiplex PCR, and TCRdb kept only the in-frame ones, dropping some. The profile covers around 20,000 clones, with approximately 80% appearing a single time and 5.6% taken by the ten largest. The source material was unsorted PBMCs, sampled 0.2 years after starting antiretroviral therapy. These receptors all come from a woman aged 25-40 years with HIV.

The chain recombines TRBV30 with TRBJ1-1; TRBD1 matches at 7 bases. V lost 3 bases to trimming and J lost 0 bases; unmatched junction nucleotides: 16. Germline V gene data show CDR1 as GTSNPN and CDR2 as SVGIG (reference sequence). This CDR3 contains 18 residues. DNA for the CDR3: TGTGCCTGGAGCTCGATACCATGGGGGACAGTTATGAACACTGAAGCTTTCTTT. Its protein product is CAWSSIPWGTVMNTEAFF.

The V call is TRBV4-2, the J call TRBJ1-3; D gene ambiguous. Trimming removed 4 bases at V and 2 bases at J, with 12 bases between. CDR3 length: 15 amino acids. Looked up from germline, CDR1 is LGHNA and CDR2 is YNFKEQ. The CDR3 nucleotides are TGTGCCAGCAGCCCCTCACGGACGGCTGGAAACACCATATATTTT. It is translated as CASSPSRTAGNTIYF.

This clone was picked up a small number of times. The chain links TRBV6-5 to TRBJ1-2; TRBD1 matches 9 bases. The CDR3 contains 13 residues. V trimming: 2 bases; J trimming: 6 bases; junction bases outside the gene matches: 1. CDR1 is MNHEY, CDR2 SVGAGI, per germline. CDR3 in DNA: TGTGCCAGCAGTTACAGGGACAGGGATGGCTACACCTTC. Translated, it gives CASSYRDRDGYTF.

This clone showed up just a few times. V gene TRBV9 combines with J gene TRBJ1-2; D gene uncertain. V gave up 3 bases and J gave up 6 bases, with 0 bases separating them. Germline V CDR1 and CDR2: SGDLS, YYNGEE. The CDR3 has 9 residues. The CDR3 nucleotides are TGTGCCAGCAGCGATGGCTACACCTTC. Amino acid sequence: CASSDGYTF.

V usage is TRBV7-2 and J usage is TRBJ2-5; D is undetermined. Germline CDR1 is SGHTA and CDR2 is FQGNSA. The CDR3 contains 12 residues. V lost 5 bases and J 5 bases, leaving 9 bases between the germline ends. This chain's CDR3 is CASSNSPETQYF. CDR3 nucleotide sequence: TGTGCCAGCAGCAACAGCCCTGAGACCCAGTACTTC.

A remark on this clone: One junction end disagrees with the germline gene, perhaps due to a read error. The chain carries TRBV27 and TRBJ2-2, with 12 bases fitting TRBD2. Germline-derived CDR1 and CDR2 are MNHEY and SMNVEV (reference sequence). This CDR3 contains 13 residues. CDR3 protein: CCRTSGGTGELFF. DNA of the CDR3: TGCTGTCGAACTAGCGGGGGGACCGGGGAGCTGTTTTTT.

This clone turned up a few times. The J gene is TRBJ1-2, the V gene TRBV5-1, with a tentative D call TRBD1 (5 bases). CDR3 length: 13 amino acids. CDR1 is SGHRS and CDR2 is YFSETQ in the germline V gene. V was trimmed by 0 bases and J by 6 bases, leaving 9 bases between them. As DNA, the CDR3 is TGCGCCAGCAGCTTGGGTCGAGGGGATGGCTACACCTTC. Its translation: CASSLGRGDGYTF.

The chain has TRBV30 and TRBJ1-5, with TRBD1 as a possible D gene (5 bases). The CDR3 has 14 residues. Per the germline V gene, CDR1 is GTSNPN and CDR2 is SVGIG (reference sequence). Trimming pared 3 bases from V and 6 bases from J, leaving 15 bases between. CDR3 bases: TGTGCCTGGAGAGGTAGTTCGGGGCTTCAGCCCCAGCATTTT. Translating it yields CAWRGSSGLQPQHF.

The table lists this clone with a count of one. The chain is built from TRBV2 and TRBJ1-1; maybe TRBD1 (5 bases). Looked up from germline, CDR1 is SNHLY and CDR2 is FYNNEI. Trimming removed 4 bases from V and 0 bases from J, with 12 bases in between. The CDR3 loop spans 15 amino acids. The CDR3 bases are TGTGCCAGCAGTGGGGGACGGGTCATGAACACTGAAGCTTTCTTT. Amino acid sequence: CASSGGRVMNTEAFF.

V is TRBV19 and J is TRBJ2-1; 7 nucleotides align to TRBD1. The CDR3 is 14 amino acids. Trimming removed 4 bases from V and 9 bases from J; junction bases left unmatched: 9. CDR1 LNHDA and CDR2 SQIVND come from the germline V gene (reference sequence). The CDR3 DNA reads TGTGCCAGTAGTAAGAGGACAGGACTGGTTGAGCAGTTCTTC. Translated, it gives CASSKRTGLVEQFF.

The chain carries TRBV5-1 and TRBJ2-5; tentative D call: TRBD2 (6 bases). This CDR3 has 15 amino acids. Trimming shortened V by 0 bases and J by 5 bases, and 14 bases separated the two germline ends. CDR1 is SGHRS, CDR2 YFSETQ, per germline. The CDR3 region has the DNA TGCGCCAGCAGCTTGGTAGGAGGGATCAGGGAGACCCAGTACTTC. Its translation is CASSLVGGIRETQYF.

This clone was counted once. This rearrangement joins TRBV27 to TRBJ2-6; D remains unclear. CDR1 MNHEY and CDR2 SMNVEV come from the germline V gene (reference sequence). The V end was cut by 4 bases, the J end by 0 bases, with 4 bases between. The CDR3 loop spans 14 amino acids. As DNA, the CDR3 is TGTGCCAGCAGTTACGACTCTGGGGCCAACGTCCTGACTTTC. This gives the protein CASSYDSGANVLTF.

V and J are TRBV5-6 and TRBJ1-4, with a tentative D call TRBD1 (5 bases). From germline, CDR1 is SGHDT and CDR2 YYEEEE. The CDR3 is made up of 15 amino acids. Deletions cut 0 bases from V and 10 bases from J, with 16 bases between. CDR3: CASSLDDSIRGKLFF. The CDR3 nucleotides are TGTGCCAGCAGCTTGGACGACAGTATTCGTGGAAAACTGTTTTTT.

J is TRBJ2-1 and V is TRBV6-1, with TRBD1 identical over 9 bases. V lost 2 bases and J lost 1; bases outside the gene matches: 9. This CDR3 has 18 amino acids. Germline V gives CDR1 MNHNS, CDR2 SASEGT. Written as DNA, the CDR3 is TGTGCCAGCAGTGAATTGCGTGGAGGACAGGGGTCCTACAATGAGCAGTTCTTC. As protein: CASSELRGGQGSYNEQFF.

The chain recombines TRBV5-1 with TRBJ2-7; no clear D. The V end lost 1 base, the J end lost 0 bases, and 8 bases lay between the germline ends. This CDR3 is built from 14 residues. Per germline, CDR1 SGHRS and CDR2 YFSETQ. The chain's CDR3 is CASSLNQNSYEQYF. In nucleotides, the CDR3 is TGCGCCAGCAGCTTGAACCAAAACTCCTACGAGCAGTACTTC.

The CDR3, as DNA: TGCGCCAGCAGCTTTGGTGGGGACGGTCAGCCCCAGCATTTT. Its protein is CASSFGGDGQPQHF. The chain is built from TRBV5-1 and TRBJ1-5, with D possibly TRBD1 on 5 matching bases. CDR3 length equals 14 residues. Germline V gene data show CDR1 as SGHRS and CDR2 as YFSETQ. Trimming pared 2 bases from V and 6 bases from J, leaving 12 bases between.

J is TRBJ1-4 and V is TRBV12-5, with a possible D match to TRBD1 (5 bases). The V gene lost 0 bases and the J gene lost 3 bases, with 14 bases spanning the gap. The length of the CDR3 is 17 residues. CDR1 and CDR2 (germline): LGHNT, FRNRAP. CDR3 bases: TGTGCTAGTGGTTTGGTTAGAGGGACGGACCCTAATGAAAAACTGTTTTTT. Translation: CASGLVRGTDPNEKLFF.

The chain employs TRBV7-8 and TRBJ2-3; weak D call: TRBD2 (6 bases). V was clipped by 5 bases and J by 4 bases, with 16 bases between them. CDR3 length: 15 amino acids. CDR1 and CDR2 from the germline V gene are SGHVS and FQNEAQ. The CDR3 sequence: CASSPAGPFPDTQYF. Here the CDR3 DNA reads TGTGCCAGCAGCCCGGCGGGGCCATTCCCAGATACGCAGTATTTT.

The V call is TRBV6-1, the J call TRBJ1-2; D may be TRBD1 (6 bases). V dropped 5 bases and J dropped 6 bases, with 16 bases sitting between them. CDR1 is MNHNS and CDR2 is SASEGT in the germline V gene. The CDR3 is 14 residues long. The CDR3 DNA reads TGTGCCAGCAGTTCCGGGGGCACAGGGCATGGCTACACCTTC. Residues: CASSSGGTGHGYTF.

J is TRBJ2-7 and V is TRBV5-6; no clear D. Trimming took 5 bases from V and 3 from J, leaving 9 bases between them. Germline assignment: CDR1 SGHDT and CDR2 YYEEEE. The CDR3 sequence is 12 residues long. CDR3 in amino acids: CASSSISYEQYF. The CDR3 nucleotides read TGTGCCAGCAGTTCTATCAGCTACGAGCAGTACTTC.